Sequencing of this T cell receptor beta chain was carried out in a study of early T cells in non-severe SARS-CoV-2 infection. Each single cDNA molecule received a unique molecular identifier. TCRdb reprocessed the 5' RACE reads with MiXCR, giving one entry per CDR3 protein. The data contain 80,000 to 95,000 distinct CDR3 sequences, roughly 15% of them seen just once; the ten biggest clones take up 0.58%. Germline V gives CDR1 SGHAT, CDR2 FQNNGV. J gave up 9 bases and V 1 base, and 4 bases lay outside the gene matches. This CDR3 region has 15 residues. The clonotype was recovered from an adult who was a healthcare worker with PCR-confirmed SARS-CoV-2 infection or an uninfected control (not recorded which). The chain couples TRBV11-2 to TRBJ1-6; 9 positions match TRBD1. Sequencing used whole blood. CDR3: CASSLGDRVISPLHF. The DNA of the CDR3 is TGTGCCAGCAGCTTAGGGGACAGGGTGATTTCACCCCTCCACTTT.